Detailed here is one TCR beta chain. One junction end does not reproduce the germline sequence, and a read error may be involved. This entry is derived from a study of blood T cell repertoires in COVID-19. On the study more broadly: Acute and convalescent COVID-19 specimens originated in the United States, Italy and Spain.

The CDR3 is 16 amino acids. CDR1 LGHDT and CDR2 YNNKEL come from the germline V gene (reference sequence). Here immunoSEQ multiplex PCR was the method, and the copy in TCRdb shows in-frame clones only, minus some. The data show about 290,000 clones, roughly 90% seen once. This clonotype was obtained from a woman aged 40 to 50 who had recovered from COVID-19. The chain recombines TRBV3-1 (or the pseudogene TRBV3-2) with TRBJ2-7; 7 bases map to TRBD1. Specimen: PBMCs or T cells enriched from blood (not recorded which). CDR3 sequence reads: CASSQKGGPSSNEQYF. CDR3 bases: TGTGCCAGCAGCCAGAAAGGGGGCCCTTCCTCCAACGAGCAGTACTTC.